The present T cell receptor beta chain was sequenced within a study of blood T cell repertoires in COVID-19. Study overall: The analysed material was cDNA or gDNA that came from T cells, B-cell-depleted T cells, or PBMCs.

Germline V gene lookup returns CDR1 SQVTM and CDR2 ANQGSEA. The CDR3 extends over 14 amino acids. This clone showed up just once. The repertoire was sequenced with immunoSEQ multiplex PCR; TCRdb's copy has only in-frame clones and lacks some. The sample has approximately 210,000 clones, 75% to 90% seen once. The chain employs TRBV29-1 and TRBJ1-2, with 8 bases that match TRBD1. Source material: peripheral blood. The origin of this receptor is a man aged 35 to 55 with acute or convalescent COVID-19. CDR3 protein: CSTRPPGGRGGYTF. The CDR3 DNA sequence: TGCAGTACACGTCCACCAGGGGGCAGAGGTGGCTACACCTTC.